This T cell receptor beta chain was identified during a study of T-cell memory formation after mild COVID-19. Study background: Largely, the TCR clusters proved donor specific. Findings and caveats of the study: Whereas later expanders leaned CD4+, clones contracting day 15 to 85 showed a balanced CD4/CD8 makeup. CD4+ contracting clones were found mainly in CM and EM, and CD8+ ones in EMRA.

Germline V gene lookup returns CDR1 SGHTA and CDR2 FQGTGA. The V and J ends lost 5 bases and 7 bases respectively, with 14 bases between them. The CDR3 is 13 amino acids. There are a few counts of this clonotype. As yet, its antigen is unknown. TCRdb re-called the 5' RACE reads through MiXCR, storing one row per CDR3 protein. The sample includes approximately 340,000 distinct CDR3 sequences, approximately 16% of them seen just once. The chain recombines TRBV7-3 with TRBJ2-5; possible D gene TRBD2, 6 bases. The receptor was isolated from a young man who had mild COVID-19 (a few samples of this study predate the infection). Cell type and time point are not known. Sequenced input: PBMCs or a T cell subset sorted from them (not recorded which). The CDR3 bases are TGTGCCAGCAGCCAACAGGCCGGGGGGACCCAGTACTTC. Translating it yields CASSQQAGGTQYF.